This T cell receptor beta chain is drawn from a study of CXCR3-negative and CXCR3-positive naive CD8 T cells. Background on the study: Summed over all libraries, TRB reads came to 110 million to 150 million, with about 1.5 +/- 0.3 million per library.

A CD45RO-CCR7+CD27+CD95- profile was what naive CD8+ T cells displayed. 5' RACE with UMI labels generated the TRB cDNA libraries. Each CDR3 protein gets one entry in TCRdb, which reprocessed the 5' RACE reads and gives no DNA. Its table lists about 63,000 distinct CDR3 sequences. A remark on this clonotype: The antigen is undetermined.

The study, taken as a whole, reports: Naive cells with CXCR3 showed TRB CDR3s that were more hydrophobic than those in CXCR3-negative naive cells. Memory CD8+ T cell repertoires were far less diverse than both naive subsets. Similar TRBV-TRBJ usage was seen in naive cells (both CXCR3-negative and CXCR3-positive), but memory cells differed.

Germline CDR1 reads SGHDN; CDR2 reads FVKESK. The CDR3 length is 17 residues. J is TRBJ2-1 and V is TRBV14; as DNA is missing, the TRBD2 call by TCRdb cannot be tested. The sequence was obtained from a human donor in good health. Some clones in this sample may be carry-over from other donors' samples. The material sequenced was naive CXCR3+ CD8+ T cells from blood. Subset specified: CD45RO-CCR7+CD27+CD95- naive CD8+ T cells expressing CXCR3 (TNR3+). CDR3 residues: CASSHTFSESSYNEQFF.